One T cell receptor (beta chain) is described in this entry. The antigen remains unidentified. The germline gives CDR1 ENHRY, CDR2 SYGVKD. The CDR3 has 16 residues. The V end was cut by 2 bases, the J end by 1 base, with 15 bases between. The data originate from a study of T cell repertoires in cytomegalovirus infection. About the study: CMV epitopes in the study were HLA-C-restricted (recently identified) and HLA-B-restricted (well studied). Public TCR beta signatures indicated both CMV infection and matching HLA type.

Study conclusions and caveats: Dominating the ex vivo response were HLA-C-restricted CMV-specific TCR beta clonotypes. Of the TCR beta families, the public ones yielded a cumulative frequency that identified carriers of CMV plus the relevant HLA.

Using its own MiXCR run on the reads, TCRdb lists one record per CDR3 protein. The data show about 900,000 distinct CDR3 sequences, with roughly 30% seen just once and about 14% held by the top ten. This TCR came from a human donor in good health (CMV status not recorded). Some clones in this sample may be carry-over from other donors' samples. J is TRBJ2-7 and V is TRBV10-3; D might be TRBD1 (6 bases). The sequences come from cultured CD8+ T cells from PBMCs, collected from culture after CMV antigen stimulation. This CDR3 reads CAISETTGTRSYEQYV. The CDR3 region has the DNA TGTGCCATCAGTGAGACTACAGGGACCCGTTCCTACGAGCAGTACGTC.